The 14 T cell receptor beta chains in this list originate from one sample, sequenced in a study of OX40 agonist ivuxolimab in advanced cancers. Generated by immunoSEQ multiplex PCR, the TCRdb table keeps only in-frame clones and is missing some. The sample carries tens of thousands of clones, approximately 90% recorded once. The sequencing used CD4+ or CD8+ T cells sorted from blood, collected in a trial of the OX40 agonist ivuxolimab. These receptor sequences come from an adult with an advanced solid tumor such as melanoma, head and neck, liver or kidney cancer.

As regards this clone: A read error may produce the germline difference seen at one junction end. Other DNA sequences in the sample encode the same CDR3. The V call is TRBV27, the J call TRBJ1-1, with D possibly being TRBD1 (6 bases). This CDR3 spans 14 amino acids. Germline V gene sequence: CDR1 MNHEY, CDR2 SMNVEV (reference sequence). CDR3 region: CASSLSGRDTEAFF. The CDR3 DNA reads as TGTGCCAGCAGTTTAAGTGGCAGGGACACTGAGGCTTTCTTT.

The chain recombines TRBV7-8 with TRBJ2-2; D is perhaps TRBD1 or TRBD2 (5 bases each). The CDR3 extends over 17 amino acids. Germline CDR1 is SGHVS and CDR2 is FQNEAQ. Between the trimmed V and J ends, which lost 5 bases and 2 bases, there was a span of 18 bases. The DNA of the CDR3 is TGTGCCAGCAGCCGAACGCCTTGGGACGGTAACACCGGGGAGCTGTTTTTT. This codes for CASSRTPWDGNTGELFF.

For the CDR3, the DNA is TGTGCCAGCAGCTTAGAGGAGGGACAGGAGCAACTGTTTTTT. Protein: CASSLEEGQEQLFF. This sequence joins TRBV11-3 and TRBJ1-4, with 8 bases aligning to TRBD1. V lost 0 bases to trimming and J lost 12 bases; unmatched junction nucleotides: 6. The germline V gene has CDR1 SGHNT and CDR2 YENEEA. The CDR3 contains 14 residues.

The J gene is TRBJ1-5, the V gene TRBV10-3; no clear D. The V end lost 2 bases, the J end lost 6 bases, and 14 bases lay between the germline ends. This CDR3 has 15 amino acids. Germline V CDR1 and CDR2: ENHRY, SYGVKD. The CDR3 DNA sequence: TGTGCCATCAGTGAGGGGTCGGGAATAGGTCAGCCCCAGCATTTT. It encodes CAISEGSGIGQPQHF.

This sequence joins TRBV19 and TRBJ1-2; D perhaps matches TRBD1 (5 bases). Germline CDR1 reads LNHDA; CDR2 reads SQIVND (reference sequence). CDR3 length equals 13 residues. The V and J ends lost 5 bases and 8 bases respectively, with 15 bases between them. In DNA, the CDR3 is TGTGCCAGTAGTTCGGGACCTTGGGAGGGCTACACCTTC. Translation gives CASSSGPWEGYTF.

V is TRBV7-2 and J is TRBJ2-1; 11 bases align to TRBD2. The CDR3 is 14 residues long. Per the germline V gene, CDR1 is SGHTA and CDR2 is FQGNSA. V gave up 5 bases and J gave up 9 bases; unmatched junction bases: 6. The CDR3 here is CASSTLAGGSEQFF. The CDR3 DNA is TGTGCCAGCAGCACCCTAGCGGGAGGTAGTGAGCAGTTCTTC.

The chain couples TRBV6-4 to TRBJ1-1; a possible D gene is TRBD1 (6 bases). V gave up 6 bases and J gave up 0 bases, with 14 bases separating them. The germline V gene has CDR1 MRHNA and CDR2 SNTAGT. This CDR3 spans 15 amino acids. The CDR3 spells CASREDSTLNTEAFF. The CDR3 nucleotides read TGTGCCAGCAGGGAGGACAGCACCTTGAACACTGAAGCTTTCTTT.

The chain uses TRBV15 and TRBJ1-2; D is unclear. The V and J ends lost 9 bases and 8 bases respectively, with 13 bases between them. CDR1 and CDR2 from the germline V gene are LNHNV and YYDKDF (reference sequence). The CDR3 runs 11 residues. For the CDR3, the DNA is TGTGCCACGTACACGATGATCGGCTACACCTTC. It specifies CATYTMIGYTF. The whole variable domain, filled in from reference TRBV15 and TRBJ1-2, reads DAMVIQNPRYQVTQFGKPVTLSCSQTLNHNVMYWYQQKSSQAPKLLFHYYDKDFNNEADTPDNFQSRRPNTSFCFLDIRSPGLGDTAMYLCATYTMIGYTFGSGTRLTVV.

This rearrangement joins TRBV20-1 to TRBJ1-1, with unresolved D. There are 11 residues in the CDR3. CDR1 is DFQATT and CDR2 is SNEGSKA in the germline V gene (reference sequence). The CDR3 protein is CSYWLNTEAFF. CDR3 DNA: TGCAGCTACTGGCTGAACACTGAAGCTTTCTTT.

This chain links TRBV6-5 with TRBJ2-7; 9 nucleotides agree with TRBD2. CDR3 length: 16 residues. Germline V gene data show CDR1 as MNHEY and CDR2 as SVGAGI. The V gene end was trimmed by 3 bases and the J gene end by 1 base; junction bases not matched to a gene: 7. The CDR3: CASSYSAGGGSYEQYF. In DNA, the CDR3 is TGTGCCAGCAGTTATTCGGCGGGAGGGGGGTCCTACGAGCAGTACTTC.

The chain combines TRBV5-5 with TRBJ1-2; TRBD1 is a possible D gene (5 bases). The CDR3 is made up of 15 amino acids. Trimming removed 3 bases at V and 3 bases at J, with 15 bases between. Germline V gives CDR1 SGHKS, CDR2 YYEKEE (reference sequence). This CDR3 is CASSSHIDSHYGYTF. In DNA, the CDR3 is TGTGCCAGCAGCTCCCACATAGACAGCCACTATGGCTACACCTTC. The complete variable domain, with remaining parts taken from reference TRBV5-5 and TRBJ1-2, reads DAGVTQSPTHLIKTRGQQVTLRCSPISGHKSVSWYQQVLGQGPQFIFQYYEKEERGRGNFPDRFSARQFPNYSSELNVNALLLGDSALYLCASSSHIDSHYGYTFGSGTRLTVV.

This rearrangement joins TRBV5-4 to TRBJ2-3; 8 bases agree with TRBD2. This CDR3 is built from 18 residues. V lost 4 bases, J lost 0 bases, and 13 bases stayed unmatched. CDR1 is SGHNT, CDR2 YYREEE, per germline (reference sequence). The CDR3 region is CASSTPFMRGASTDTQYF. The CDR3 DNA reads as TGTGCCAGCAGCACCCCGTTTATGCGGGGGGCAAGCACAGATACGCAGTATTTT.

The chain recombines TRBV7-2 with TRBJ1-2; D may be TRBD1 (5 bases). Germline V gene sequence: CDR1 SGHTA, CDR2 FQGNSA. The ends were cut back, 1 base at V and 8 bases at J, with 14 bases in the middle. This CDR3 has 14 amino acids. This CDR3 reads CASSLGHGAEGYTF. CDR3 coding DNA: TGTGCCAGCAGCTTAGGTCATGGGGCCGAGGGCTACACCTTC.

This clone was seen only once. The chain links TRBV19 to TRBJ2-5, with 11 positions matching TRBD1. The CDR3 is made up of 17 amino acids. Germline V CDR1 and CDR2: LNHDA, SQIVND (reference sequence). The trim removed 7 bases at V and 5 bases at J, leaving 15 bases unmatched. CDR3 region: CASTGSGGTGGGETQYF. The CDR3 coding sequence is TGTGCCAGTACCGGCTCCGGCGGGACAGGGGGAGGTGAGACCCAGTACTTC.